The clone carrying this T cell receptor (beta chain) was observed many times. CDR3 length: 12 residues. Germline V lookup: CDR1 SEHNR, CDR2 FQNEAQ (reference sequence). Trimming took 4 bases from V and 6 from J, leaving 9 bases between them. The sample comes from a study of early T cells in non-severe SARS-CoV-2 infection. TCRdb ran MiXCR on the 5' RACE reads and lists one entry per CDR3 protein. The sample holds about 17,000 distinct CDR3 sequences; around 6.1% are singletons and the top ten take around 6.8%. The input for sequencing was whole blood, taken at baseline. This clonotype originated in an adult who was a healthcare worker with PCR-confirmed SARS-CoV-2 infection or an uninfected control (not recorded which). The V gene is TRBV7-9, the J gene TRBJ1-2, with D unresolved. The CDR3 region has the DNA TGTGCCAGCAGCTCAAACTTTGATGGCTACACCTTC. This codes for CASSSNFDGYTF.